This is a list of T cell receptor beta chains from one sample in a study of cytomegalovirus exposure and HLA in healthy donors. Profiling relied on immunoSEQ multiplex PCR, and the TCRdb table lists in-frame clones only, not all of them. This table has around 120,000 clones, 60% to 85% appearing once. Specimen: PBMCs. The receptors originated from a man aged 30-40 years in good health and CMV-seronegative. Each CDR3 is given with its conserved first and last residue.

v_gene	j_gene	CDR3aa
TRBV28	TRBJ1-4	CASSFGGTGNEKLFF
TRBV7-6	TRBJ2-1	CASSPEGLGHSSYNEQFF
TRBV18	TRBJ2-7	CASSIGTGLYEQYF
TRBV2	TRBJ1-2	CASRGVGAGGYTF
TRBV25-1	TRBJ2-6	CASSDWKQGGSGANVLTF
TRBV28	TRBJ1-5	CASSLSGLKPQHF
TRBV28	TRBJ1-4	CASSRNRGEKLFF
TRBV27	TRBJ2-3	CASFRLAGGTDTQYF
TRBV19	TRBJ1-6	CASTRGQSQNSPLHF
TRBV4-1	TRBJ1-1	CASSPRVTVMNTEAFF
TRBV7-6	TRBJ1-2	CAGSQLTTGEISGYTF
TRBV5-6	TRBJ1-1	CASSGLSDRVGTEAFF
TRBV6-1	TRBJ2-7	CASSEASYEQYF
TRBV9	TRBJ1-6	CASSVFEGSPLHF
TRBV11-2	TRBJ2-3	CAIPTDSGRGNTQYF
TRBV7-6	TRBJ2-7	CASSQGVVPPYEQYF
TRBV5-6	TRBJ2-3	CASSLRAGPDTQYF
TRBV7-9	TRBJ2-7	CASSLDTGGAYF
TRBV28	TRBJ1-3	CASSLDGAHTIYF
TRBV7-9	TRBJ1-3	CASRRQSSGNTIYF
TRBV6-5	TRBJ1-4	CASRRQGDEKLFF
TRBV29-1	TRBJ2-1	CSGQASSGTGEQFF
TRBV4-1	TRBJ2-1	CASSQNSEGDAQFF
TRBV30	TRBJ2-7	CAWSRLAGRSYEQYF
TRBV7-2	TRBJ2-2	CASSRDRVDTGELFF
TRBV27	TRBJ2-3	CASSRLGTDTQYF
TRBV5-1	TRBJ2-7	CASSLAPTSGSYEQYF
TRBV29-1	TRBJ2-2	CSVDETGATGELFF
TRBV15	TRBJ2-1	CATSRDKDKGATYNEQFF
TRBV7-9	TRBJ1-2	CASSASGTGGRDYGYTF
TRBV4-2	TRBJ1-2	CASSQGQGAYGYTF
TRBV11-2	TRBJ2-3	CASRKAGPADTQYF
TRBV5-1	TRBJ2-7	CASSPPKWDFNEQYF
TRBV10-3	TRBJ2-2	CAINQVGNTGELFF
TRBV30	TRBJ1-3	CAWLTQGASGNTIYF
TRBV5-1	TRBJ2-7	CASSLFASGTYEQYF
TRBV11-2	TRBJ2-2	CASSVTYTGELFF
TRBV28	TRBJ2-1	CASSRDTSSYNEQFF
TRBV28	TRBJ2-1	CASSHTSRANYNEQFF
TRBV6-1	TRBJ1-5	CASREQGISNQPQHF
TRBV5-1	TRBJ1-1	CASSGRTGGETEAFF
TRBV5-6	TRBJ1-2	CASSLRDRTGYTF
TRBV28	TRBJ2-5	CASSLPRDRGETQYF
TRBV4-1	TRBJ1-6	CASSQDRGNNSPLHF
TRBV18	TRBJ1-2	CASSPRGDSSHYGYTF
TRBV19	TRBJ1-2	CATPDRAKGYGYTF
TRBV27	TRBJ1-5	CASSPRVSNQPQHF
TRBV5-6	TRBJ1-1	CASSLGGGRAFF
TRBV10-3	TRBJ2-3	CAIRLTSGSTDTQYF
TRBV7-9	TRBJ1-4	CASRGGDGSIATNEKLFF
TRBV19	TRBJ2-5	CASSIAGTVQETQYF
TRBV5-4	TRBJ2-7	CASSFTSGSYEQYF
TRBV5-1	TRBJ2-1	CASSLVTISEQFF
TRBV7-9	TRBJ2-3	CASNERATTDTQYF
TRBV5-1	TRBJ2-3	CASSFPVSDTQYF
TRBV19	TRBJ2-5	CASSAPGEETQYF
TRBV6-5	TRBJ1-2	CASSYDTNYGYTF
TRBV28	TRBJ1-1	CASSLNLFDNVNTEAFF
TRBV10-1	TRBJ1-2	CASSEILQGAYTF
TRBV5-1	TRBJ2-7	CASSPRTSHEQYF